The 22 T cell receptor beta chains reported below all come from one sample, sequenced in a study of blood T cell repertoires in COVID-19. The assay was immunoSEQ multiplex PCR, and TCRdb's table has in-frame clones only and misses some. There are under 250,000 clones in the sample; 70% to 85% occur only once, and around 13% lies in the top ten. The specimen was peripheral blood. The source is a human donor in a cohort sampled during active COVID-19.

The chain links TRBV27 to TRBJ2-1; TRBD2 matches 9 bases. Per the germline V gene, CDR1 is MNHEY and CDR2 is SMNVEV (reference sequence). The V gene end was trimmed by 11 bases and the J gene end by 8 bases; junction bases not matched to a gene: 10. This CDR3 contains 13 residues. CDR3 sequence: CAVQLAGSYEQFF. The DNA for the CDR3 is TGTGCCGTGCAGCTAGCGGGAAGCTATGAGCAGTTCTTC.

The V call is TRBV11-2, the J call TRBJ2-7, with D possibly matching TRBD2 (5 bases). The CDR3 contains 14 residues. Trimming removed 1 base at V and 9 bases at J, with 16 bases between. Per the germline V gene, CDR1 is SGHAT and CDR2 is FQNNGV. The CDR3 region is CASSLGRAAYSQYF. In DNA, the CDR3 is TGTGCCAGCAGCTTAGGGCGGGCGGCATATTCGCAGTACTTC. Complete variable domain (other parts from reference TRBV11-2 and TRBJ2-7): EAGVAQSPRYKIIEKRQSVAFWCNPISGHATLYWYQQILGQGPKLLIQFQNNGVVDDSQLPKDRFSAERLKGVDSTLKIQPAKLEDSAVYLCASSLGRAAYSQYFGPGTRLTVT.

This rearrangement joins TRBV7-2 to TRBJ1-5, with D unresolved. This CDR3 region has 16 residues. The germline V gene encodes CDR1 SGHTA and CDR2 FQGNSA. Trimming stripped 6 bases from V and 1 base from J, with 16 bases between. CDR3 sequence reads: CASSWVEAASNQPQHF. CDR3 nucleotides: TGTGCCAGCAGTTGGGTCGAGGCAGCCAGCAATCAGCCCCAGCATTTT.

Only one count was recorded for this clone. The rearrangement joins TRBV11-2 to TRBJ1-2, with D unresolved. The V end was cut by 2 bases, the J end by 2 bases, with 9 bases between. Per germline, CDR1 SGHAT and CDR2 FQNNGV. The CDR3 loop spans 14 amino acids. The CDR3 sequence: CASSLSGYNYGYTF. CDR3 nucleotide sequence: TGTGCCAGCAGCTTATCGGGGTACAACTATGGCTACACCTTC.

The chain employs TRBV2 and TRBJ1-6, with 7 bases identical to TRBD1. The CDR3 has 15 amino acids. The junction had 11 bases not matched to a gene; V was cut back by 5 bases and J by 10 bases. CDR1 SNHLY and CDR2 FYNNEI come from the germline V gene. This chain's CDR3 is CASSPPRDSISPLHF. The CDR3 coding sequence is TGTGCCAGCAGTCCACCCCGGGACAGCATCTCACCCCTCCACTTT. The full variable domain, its missing parts supplied by reference TRBV2 and TRBJ1-6, is EPEVTQTPSHQVTQMGQEVILRCVPISNHLYFYWYRQILGQKVEFLVSFYNNEISEKSEIFDDQFSVERPDGSNFTLKIRSTKLEDSAMYFCASSPPRDSISPLHFGNGTRLTVT.

The rearrangement joins TRBV27 to TRBJ2-6, with a weak D call TRBD2 (6 bases). The CDR3 has 19 amino acids. The germline V and J ends were trimmed by 5 bases and 0 bases, with 20 bases remaining between them. Germline lookup yields CDR1 MNHEY and CDR2 SMNVEV (reference sequence). The CDR3 loop reads CASSLQPTLGGSGANVLTF. DNA for the CDR3: TGTGCCAGCAGTCTACAGCCCACATTGGGGGGCTCTGGGGCCAACGTCCTGACTTTC.

V is TRBV4-1 and J is TRBJ1-6; 9 positions agree with TRBD1. The CDR3 extends over 15 amino acids. Trimming took 5 bases from V and 10 from J; bases not matched to a gene: 9. From germline, CDR1 is MGHRA and CDR2 YSYEKL. The CDR3 DNA is TGCGCCAGCAGCGTCGGGACAGGGATGAAATCACCCCTCCACTTT. Translating it yields CASSVGTGMKSPLHF.

CDR3 in amino acids: CASNGQGRYEQYF. The CDR3 DNA follows: TGTGCCAGCAACGGACAGGGGAGGTACGAGCAGTACTTC. V and J are TRBV6-1 and TRBJ2-7; 9 positions match TRBD1. Germline assignment: CDR1 MNHNS and CDR2 SASEGT. The CDR3 sequence is 13 residues long. Trimming removed 7 bases from V and 4 bases from J; junction bases left unmatched: 5.

The J gene is TRBJ2-7, the V gene TRBV18, with D perhaps TRBD1 (6 bases). V shed 3 bases and J shed 1 base, with 19 bases lying between them. Germline V CDR1 and CDR2: KGHSH, LQKENI. This CDR3 is 17 amino acids long. CDR3 nucleotide sequence: TGTGCCAGCTCACCTCCACAAGGGGGAGTAGGGTCCTACGAGCAGTACTTC. Amino acids: CASSPPQGGVGSYEQYF.

The chain has TRBV4-1 and TRBJ2-7; D is possibly TRBD2 (5 bases). This CDR3 spans 13 amino acids. Germline V CDR1 and CDR2: MGHRA, YSYEKL. The V end lost 3 bases, the J end lost 5 bases, and 11 bases lay between the germline ends. CDR3 amino acids: CASSQRAADEQYF. The CDR3 region has the DNA TGCGCCAGCAGCCAGAGGGCCGCCGACGAGCAGTACTTC.

The chain uses TRBV5-1 and TRBJ1-1, with TRBD1 as a possible D gene (6 bases). Trimming pared 3 bases from V and 6 bases from J, leaving 15 bases between. The germline V gene has CDR1 SGHRS and CDR2 YFSETQ. The CDR3 sequence is 14 residues long. The CDR3 region is CASSSTGIHAEAFF. CDR3 DNA: TGCGCCAGCAGCTCAACAGGGATTCACGCTGAAGCTTTCTTT.

This chain uses TRBV19 with TRBJ2-4, with a possible D match to TRBD2 (5 bases). There are 19 residues in the CDR3. V lost 3 bases and J 0 bases, leaving 21 bases between the germline ends. CDR1 and CDR2 from the germline V gene are LNHDA and SQIVND (reference sequence). The CDR3 nucleotides are TGTGCCAGTAGTATTGGGTCGGTCAGAGGGAAGCTAGCCAAAAACATTCAGTACTTC. Amino acid sequence: CASSIGSVRGKLAKNIQYF.

V gene TRBV6-2 or TRBV6-3 combines with J gene TRBJ1-5, with no clear D. Germline V lookup: CDR1 MNHEY, CDR2 SVGEGT. The CDR3 is 15 amino acids. The V end lost 5 bases, the J end lost 5 bases, and 16 bases lay between the germline ends. The DNA of the CDR3 is TGTGCCAGCAGTCGGGTGGGTCAGCTTTATCAGCCCCAGCATTTT. This sequence encodes CASSRVGQLYQPQHF.

The V and J genes are TRBV28 and TRBJ1-5, with D maybe TRBD1 (6 bases). V lost 4 bases and J 3 bases, leaving 7 bases between the germline ends. CDR3 size: 13 residues. CDR1 is MDHEN, CDR2 SYDVKM, per germline. The CDR3 reads CASSYRVNQPQHF. The CDR3 DNA is TGTGCCAGCAGTTACAGGGTCAATCAGCCCCAGCATTTT.

V and J are TRBV7-9 and TRBJ2-1; D gene uncertain. The CDR3 has 12 residues. Germline CDR1 SEHNR, CDR2 FQNEAQ (reference sequence). Trimming took 5 bases from V and 8 from J, leaving 10 bases between them. The CDR3 bases are TGTGCCAGCAGCGCACGCGTATATGAGCAGTTCTTC. Amino acid sequence: CASSARVYEQFF.

In nucleotides, the CDR3 is TGTGCCTGGAGCCGACTAGCCCCGGCAGATACGCAGTATTTT. As protein: CAWSRLAPADTQYF. The chain carries TRBV30 and TRBJ2-3; 7 nucleotides match TRBD2. Trimming removed 3 bases from V and 4 bases from J; junction bases left unmatched: 7. The CDR3 totals 14 residues. Germline V lookup: CDR1 GTSNPN, CDR2 SVGIG (reference sequence).

The genes are TRBV18 and TRBJ1-3, with D tentatively TRBD1 (5 bases). Between the trimmed V and J ends, which lost 5 bases and 4 bases, there was a span of 9 bases. The CDR3 extends over 13 amino acids. CDR1 is KGHSH and CDR2 is LQKENI in the germline V gene. CDR3 amino acids: CASSKDTGNTIYF. DNA for the CDR3: TGTGCCAGCTCAAAGGACACCGGAAACACCATATATTTT.

J is TRBJ1-5 and V is TRBV6-2 or TRBV6-3; D remains unclear. Germline V gene lookup returns CDR1 MNHEY and CDR2 SVGEGT. This CDR3 region has 15 residues. With 0 bases removed from V and 4 bases from J, the gap between germline ends came to 10 bases. CDR3 sequence reads: CASSYSLAGNQPQHF. Here the CDR3 DNA reads TGTGCCAGCAGTTACTCGTTGGCAGGAAATCAGCCCCAGCATTTT.

The CDR3 region has the DNA TGTGCCAGCAGCCAAGGGAGCGGGGCTTACAATGAGCAGTTCTTC. Protein product: CASSQGSGAYNEQFF. The gene calls are TRBV3-1 (or the pseudogene TRBV3-2) and TRBJ2-1; TRBD2 agrees at 7 bases. Germline loops: CDR1 LGHDT, CDR2 YNNKEL (reference sequence). This CDR3 region has 15 residues. With V trimmed by 1 base and J by 4 bases, 4 bases remained unmatched.

This clone was found once. V is TRBV3-1 (or the pseudogene TRBV3-2) and J is TRBJ2-7, with D tentatively TRBD2 (5 bases). The V gene lost 3 bases and the J gene lost 7 bases, with 10 bases spanning the gap. The CDR3 is made up of 12 amino acids. Germline V lookup: CDR1 LGHDT, CDR2 YNNKEL (reference sequence). CDR3 region: CASSQATGEQYF. In nucleotides, the CDR3 is TGTGCCAGCAGCCAGGCGACGGGGGAGCAGTACTTC.

V and J are TRBV10-3 and TRBJ2-3; no reliable D call. The CDR3 contains 15 residues. Trimming pared 11 bases from V and 0 bases from J, leaving 18 bases between. CDR1 and CDR2 (germline): ENHRY, SYGVKD. The DNA for the CDR3 is TGTGCCGCCCTTGATCCAGGCTCTAGCACAGATACGCAGTATTTT. Its protein product is CAALDPGSSTDTQYF.

This chain connects TRBV28 to TRBJ2-2; 7 bases fit TRBD1. The length of the CDR3 is 14 residues. V was clipped by 8 bases and J by 6 bases; unmatched bases: 9. The V gene's germline CDR1 is MDHEN and CDR2 SYDVKM. The CDR3 nucleotides read TGTGCCAGCTGGACACCGAGGGGGCCCGGGGAGCTGTTTTTT. Amino acids: CASWTPRGPGELFF. The variable domain in full, with the rest retrieved from reference TRBV28 and TRBJ2-2, is DVKVTQSSRYLVKRTGEKVFLECVQDMDHENMFWYRQDPGLGLRLIYFSYDVKMKEKGDIPEGYSVSREKKERFSLILESASTNQTSMYLCASWTPRGPGELFFGEGSRLTVL.